Each of the 32 T cell receptor beta chains below was sequenced from the same sample in a study. Using its own MiXCR run on the 5' RACE reads, TCRdb lists one record per CDR3 protein. Here the sample spans approximately 30,000 distinct CDR3 sequences, approximately 25% being singletons. Sequencing was done on a sample of memory CD4+ T cells sorted from blood. Stated subset: memory CD4+ T cells, CD4+CD45RO+CD25-. These TCRs come from a female donor with breast cancer.

CDR3 residues: CASSQVVGGAQGTGELFF. The CDR3 nucleotides read TGTGCCAGCAGCCAAGTCGTGGGGGGGGCGCAGGGAACCGGGGAGCTGTTTTTT. The chain joins TRBV4-2 to TRBJ2-2, with D possibly matching TRBD2 (7 bases). Between the trimmed V and J ends, which lost 1 base and 5 bases, there was a span of 20 bases. CDR3 length: 18 residues. Germline V gene data show CDR1 as LGHNA and CDR2 as YNFKEQ.

Note on this clonotype: A read error is possible here, since a much larger clone lies one base away. The rearrangement links TRBV6-2 or TRBV6-3 to TRBJ2-7, with 9 bases matching TRBD1. The CDR3 is 14 residues long. Germline V gives CDR1 MNHEY, CDR2 SVGEGT. The CDR3: CTSSPRDRVYEQYF. The CDR3 DNA is TGTACCAGCAGCCCACGGGACAGGGTATACGAGCAGTACTTC.

The rearrangement links TRBV13 to TRBJ2-4; D perhaps matches TRBD2 (5 bases). Germline assignment: CDR1 PRHDT and CDR2 FYEKMQ (reference sequence). There are 16 residues in the CDR3. With 0 bases removed from V and 1 base from J, the gap between germline ends came to 10 bases. CDR3 region: CASSLGGSLAKNIQYF. CDR3 coding DNA: TGTGCCAGCAGCTTAGGGGGGAGCCTTGCCAAAAACATTCAGTACTTC.

This clonotype has at least ten counts. The rearrangement links TRBV15 to TRBJ2-7, with a weak D call TRBD1 (5 bases). The CDR3 is 15 amino acids. V gave up 5 bases and J gave up 3 bases, with 17 bases separating them. The germline V gene encodes CDR1 LNHNV and CDR2 YYDKDF (reference sequence). CDR3 sequence (DNA): TGTGCCACCAGCGGGGCCGCAGGGCCGTACTACGAGCAGTACTTC. It translates to CATSGAAGPYYEQYF. Using reference TRBV15 and TRBJ2-7 for the parts outside the CDR3, the full variable domain is DAMVIQNPRYQVTQFGKPVTLSCSQTLNHNVMYWYQQKSSQAPKLLFHYYDKDFNNEADTPDNFQSRRPNTSFCFLDIRSPGLGDTAMYLCATSGAAGPYYEQYFGPGTRLTVT.

The genes are TRBV24-1 and TRBJ2-2, with a weak D call TRBD2 (6 bases). V was pared by 5 bases and J by 6 bases, with 15 bases between. Germline V gives CDR1 KGHDR, CDR2 SFDVKD. There are 15 residues in the CDR3. CDR3 nucleotide sequence: TGTGCCACCAGTGGCCGGCGGGGATTTGCCGGGGAGCTGTTTTTT. Translated: CATSGRRGFAGELFF.

Within the sample, this clonotype is large. The CDR3 nucleotides are TGTGCCAGCAGCCTGCGGCCCATTTACAATGAGCAGTTCTTC. Translated: CASSLRPIYNEQFF. V and J are TRBV7-8 and TRBJ2-1; D is unclear. The V and J ends lost 5 bases and 4 bases respectively, with 12 bases between them. The V gene's germline CDR1 is SGHVS and CDR2 FQNEAQ. The CDR3 covers 14 residues. The complete variable domain, with remaining parts taken from reference TRBV7-8 and TRBJ2-1, reads GAGVSQSPRYKVAKRGQDVALRCDPISGHVSLFWYQQALGQGPEFLTYFQNEAQLDKSGLPSDRFFAERPEGSVSTLKIQRTQQEDSAVYLCASSLRPIYNEQFFGPGTRLTVL.

Comment on this clonotype: This may be a read error: a much more frequent sequence differs by one nucleotide. The V call is TRBV6-6, the J call TRBJ2-1; 14 bases line up with TRBD2. The CDR3 spans 20 residues. From germline, CDR1 is MNHNY and CDR2 SVGAGI (reference sequence). The DNA for the CDR3 is TGTGCCAGCAGTTACCCGGGACTAGCGGGAGCTGTGCCCCCAAACAATGAGCGGTTCTTC. Its protein product is CASSYPGLAGAVPPNNERFF.

The rearrangement joins TRBV27 to TRBJ2-1; D perhaps matches TRBD1 (5 bases). The germline V and J ends were trimmed by 5 bases and 2 bases, with 16 bases remaining between them. Germline V gives CDR1 MNHEY, CDR2 SMNVEV (reference sequence). This CDR3 is 16 amino acids long. CDR3 sequence: CASSITQGGAYNEQFF. The CDR3 DNA sequence: TGTGCCAGCAGTATTACTCAGGGTGGCGCCTACAATGAGCAGTTCTTC.

The chain has TRBV10-3 and TRBJ2-7, with D perhaps matching TRBD1 or TRBD2 (7 bases each). This CDR3 is 13 amino acids long. Germline V gene sequence: CDR1 ENHRY, CDR2 SYGVKD. The ends were cut back, 4 bases at V and 4 bases at J, with 11 bases in the middle. Here the CDR3 reads CAISGQGGYEQYF. DNA for the CDR3: TGTGCCATCAGTGGACAGGGAGGGTACGAGCAGTACTTC.

The chain carries TRBV3-1 and TRBJ2-7; 7 nucleotides agree with TRBD1. Germline loops: CDR1 LGHDT, CDR2 YNNKEL (reference sequence). CDR3 length: 15 residues. Trimming removed 4 bases from V and 3 bases from J; junction bases left unmatched: 9. The chain's CDR3 is CASSPEGQADYEQYF. The DNA for the CDR3 is TGTGCCAGCAGCCCAGAAGGACAGGCCGACTACGAGCAGTACTTC.

This clonotype was detected ten times or more. The CDR3 loop is CATSDYENNYGYTF. CDR3 coding DNA: TGTGCCACCAGTGATTATGAGAATAACTATGGCTACACCTTC. The chain has TRBV24-1 and TRBJ1-2; D is unresolved. Germline V lookup: CDR1 KGHDR, CDR2 SFDVKD. The CDR3 is made up of 14 amino acids. V lost 2 bases and J lost 1, with 7 bases in between.

This clonotype has more than one count but fewer than ten. The chain is built from TRBV7-2 and TRBJ2-5, with TRBD2 identical over 9 bases. Losses at the gene ends were 5 bases for V and 5 bases for J; bases not matched to a gene: 18. This CDR3 region has 18 residues. The germline gives CDR1 SGHTA, CDR2 FQGNSA. The CDR3 sequence is CASSPPVGIAGVGETQYF. DNA for the CDR3: TGTGCCAGCAGCCCCCCGGTGGGGATAGCGGGAGTTGGTGAGACCCAGTACTTC. Based on the CDR3 plus reference TRBV7-2 and TRBJ2-5, the full variable domain is GAGVSQSPSNKVTEKGKDVELRCDPISGHTALYWYRQSLGQGLEFLIYFQGNSAPDKSGLPSDRFSAERTGGSVSTLTIQRTQQEDSAVYLCASSPPVGIAGVGETQYFGPGTRLLVL.

This clonotype was recorded many times. V usage is TRBV7-7 and J usage is TRBJ2-1, with D possibly TRBD2 on 6 matching bases. V was shortened by 5 bases and J by 10 bases, with 15 bases between the two germline ends. In germline, CDR1 is SSHAT, CDR2 FNYEAQ (reference sequence). CDR3 length: 13 residues. The CDR3 nucleotides are TGTGCCAGCAGCCCGGGGGTGGGTCCCGAGCAGTTCTTC. Translation gives CASSPGVGPEQFF.

Ten or more counts support this clonotype. The J gene is TRBJ2-7, the V gene TRBV20-1; no clear D gene. Germline V gene sequence: CDR1 DFQATT, CDR2 SNEGSKA (reference sequence). CDR3 length: 13 amino acids. V lost 6 bases, J lost 1 base, and 13 bases lay in between. CDR3 coding DNA: TGCAGTGCCGCCGGGCTTTCTTCCTACGAGCAGTACTTC. Protein: CSAAGLSSYEQYF.

The V and J genes are TRBV7-9 and TRBJ1-5; D uncertain. Trimming stripped 1 base from V and 6 bases from J, with 4 bases between. CDR3 length: 12 amino acids. The germline CDR1 and CDR2 sequences are SEHNR and FQNEAQ (reference sequence). This CDR3 reads CASSLDTQPQHF. CDR3 bases: TGTGCCAGCAGCTTAGACACTCAGCCCCAGCATTTT.

This clonotype was seen a handful of times. The chain uses TRBV27 and TRBJ2-7; D unresolved. In germline, CDR1 is MNHEY, CDR2 SMNVEV (reference sequence). V was pared by 4 bases and J by 6 bases, with 13 bases between. This CDR3 region has 13 residues. Here the CDR3 DNA reads TGTGCCAGCAGTTCCGGCCAGCCTGGCGAGCAGTACTTC. Translated: CASSSGQPGEQYF.

This clonotype was recorded a few times. The chain employs TRBV4-3 and TRBJ2-3, with 7 bases identical to TRBD2. The CDR3 extends over 16 amino acids. The junction had 11 bases not matched to a gene; V was cut back by 4 bases and J by 4 bases. Germline V CDR1 and CDR2: LGHNA, YSLEER. Here the CDR3 DNA reads TGCGCCAGCAGCCCCCGAGAGGGGAGGGCCGCAGATACGCAGTATTTT. Its translation: CASSPREGRAADTQYF.

This clonotype came up many times. The CDR3 spells CASSYNRTEAFF. Written as DNA, the CDR3 is TGTGCCAGCAGTTACAACAGGACTGAAGCTTTCTTT. V is TRBV5-5 and J is TRBJ1-1, with a tentative D call TRBD1 (5 bases). CDR1 is SGHKS, CDR2 YYEKEE, per germline (reference sequence). V lost 5 bases and J lost 5, with 10 bases in between. The CDR3 has 12 amino acids.

The V gene is TRBV5-1, the J gene TRBJ2-3; 9 bases agree with TRBD2. V shed 0 bases, J shed 2 bases, and the junction held 4 bases outside the gene matches. CDR1 and CDR2 (germline): SGHRS, YFSETQ. CDR3 length: 16 residues. The CDR3 sequence: CASSLGLAGSTDTQYF. In DNA, the CDR3 is TGCGCCAGCAGCTTGGGGCTAGCGGGATCCACAGATACGCAGTATTTT.

This clonotype was observed a few times. The rearrangement uses TRBV7-8 and TRBJ1-1; 9 positions agree with TRBD1. V gave up 5 bases and J gave up 1 base; unmatched junction bases: 8. Germline CDR1 and CDR2: SGHVS and FQNEAQ. This CDR3 has 16 residues. CDR3 in amino acids: CASSEWTGAPNTEAFF. CDR3 sequence (DNA): TGTGCCAGCAGCGAATGGACAGGGGCCCCGAACACTGAAGCTTTCTTT.

In this sample, this clonotype turned up many times. The V call is TRBV9, the J call TRBJ1-2, with TRBD1 as a possible D gene (5 bases). The germline V gene has CDR1 SGDLS and CDR2 YYNGEE. This CDR3 has 15 residues. V lost 5 bases and J 3 bases, leaving 17 bases between the germline ends. Written as DNA, the CDR3 is TGTGCCAGCAGTGGCCGGGACGGCGGGTACTATGGCTACACCTTC. Its protein is CASSGRDGGYYGYTF.

The sample holds many counts of this clonotype. V is TRBV9 and J is TRBJ1-6; D may be TRBD1 (6 bases). Trimming removed 0 bases at V and 9 bases at J, with 13 bases between. Germline V gene lookup returns CDR1 SGDLS and CDR2 YYNGEE. The CDR3 has 15 amino acids. The CDR3 sequence: CASSVELGASSPLHF. Written as DNA, the CDR3 is TGTGCCAGCAGCGTAGAACTGGGGGCGAGTTCACCCCTCCACTTT.

This clonotype was detected a few times. This chain uses TRBV7-9 with TRBJ2-5, with TRBD1 matching 8 bases. In germline, CDR1 is SEHNR, CDR2 FQNEAQ (reference sequence). The V and J ends lost 4 bases and 5 bases, in that order; junction bases with no gene match: 3. The CDR3 sequence is 13 residues long. Here the CDR3 DNA reads TGTGCCAGCAGCTCGACAGGGGAGGAGACCCAGTACTTC. Its translation is CASSSTGEETQYF.

The V and J genes are TRBV9 and TRBJ2-5; possibly TRBD1 or TRBD2 for D (5 bases each). The V end lost 0 bases, the J end lost 6 bases, and 12 bases lay between the germline ends. Germline V gene lookup returns CDR1 SGDLS and CDR2 YYNGEE. CDR3 length: 14 residues. The CDR3 region is CASSVERGMKTQYF. DNA for the CDR3: TGTGCCAGCAGCGTAGAGAGGGGCATGAAGACCCAGTACTTC.

The table lists this clonotype with a few counts. This rearrangement joins TRBV28 to TRBJ2-7, with D perhaps matching TRBD1 (5 bases). Germline V gene data show CDR1 as MDHEN and CDR2 as SYDVKM. Trimming took 7 bases from V and 0 from J, leaving 16 bases between them. The CDR3 has 15 residues. CDR3 sequence (DNA): TGTGCCAGCACCCAACACCCGACAGACTCCTACGAGCAGTACTTC. This gives the protein CASTQHPTDSYEQYF.

The chain links TRBV12-3 or TRBV12-4 to TRBJ1-5, with no clear D. Trimming took 1 base from V and 11 from J, leaving 9 bases between them. The CDR3 spans 12 residues. Here the CDR3 reads CASSLGSSAQHF. In nucleotides, the CDR3 is TGTGCCAGCAGTTTAGGAAGTTCGGCCCAGCATTTT.

Concerning this clonotype: Since a much larger clone is just one base distant, this may be a read error. The chain combines TRBV6-2 or TRBV6-3 with TRBJ2-7; D is unresolved. CDR1 is MNHEY, CDR2 SVGEGT, per germline. The CDR3 length is 11 residues. For the CDR3, the DNA is TGTGCCAGCAGTTTGGGCTACAAGCAGTACTTC. Protein: CASSLGYKQYF.

There are a few counts of this clonotype. This chain joins TRBV27 and TRBJ1-5, with a weak D call TRBD1 (5 bases). Germline V gives CDR1 MNHEY, CDR2 SMNVEV (reference sequence). The V end was cut by 3 bases, the J end by 5 bases, with 11 bases between. The CDR3 extends over 14 amino acids. The CDR3 DNA reads as TGTGCCAGCAGTTTGGGGCGGTTCGATCAGCCCCAGCATTTT. Protein: CASSLGRFDQPQHF.

This clonotype showed up just a few times. The J gene is TRBJ1-4, the V gene TRBV5-5; D is undetermined. V was cut by 0 bases and J by 0 bases, with 3 bases left in between. Germline V CDR1 and CDR2: SGHKS, YYEKEE (reference sequence). The CDR3 is 14 amino acids. Written as DNA, the CDR3 is TGTGCCAGCAGCTTGGATCCAACTAATGAAAAACTGTTTTTT. This translates into CASSLDPTNEKLFF.

In the case of this clonotype: Given the absence of the conserved phenylalanine or tryptophan at the CDR3 end, a read error is likely. The rearrangement links TRBV20-1 to TRBJ2-5; the match to TRBD1 covers 8 bases. Germline-derived CDR1 and CDR2 are DFQATT and SNEGSKA (reference sequence). J lost 5 bases, V lost 3 bases, and 8 bases had no gene match. This CDR3 comprises 14 residues. CDR3 sequence (DNA): TGCAGTGCTAGGGGGACAGGTGTGGAGGAGACCCAGTACCTC. Translated: CSARGTGVEETQYL.

The chain carries TRBV9 and TRBJ1-4, with D unresolved. Trimming cost V 2 bases and J 7 bases, with 15 bases left between them. This CDR3 contains 15 residues. Germline-derived CDR1 and CDR2 are SGDLS and YYNGEE. CDR3 sequence reads: CASSVRTEWGEKLFF. The CDR3 DNA follows: TGTGCCAGCAGCGTCCGGACCGAATGGGGTGAAAAACTGTTTTTT.

The table lists this clonotype with a few counts. The chain uses TRBV6-2 or TRBV6-3 and TRBJ2-3; D gene uncertain. The CDR3 is made up of 14 amino acids. V was pared by 2 bases and J by 1 base, with 7 bases between. CDR1 and CDR2 from the germline V gene are MNHEY and SVGEGT. CDR3 coding DNA: TGTGCCAGCAGTTACCTCTGGGGCACAGATACGCAGTATTTT. Amino acid sequence: CASSYLWGTDTQYF.